Below, 3 T cell receptor beta chains from the same sample are listed, as sequenced in a study of blood T cell repertoires in COVID-19. Sequencing used immunoSEQ multiplex PCR; TCRdb keeps in-frame clones, though not all of them. Altogether about 410,000 clones are present, 90% being singletons, with the ten largest covering 0.6% to 0.7%. The sequenced sample was PBMCs or T cells enriched from blood (not recorded which). These receptors all come from a young man who had recovered from COVID-19.

J is TRBJ1-1 and V is TRBV9, with D hard to call. Germline loops: CDR1 SGDLS, CDR2 YYNGEE. This CDR3 has 14 residues. The V end lost 4 bases, the J end lost 3 bases, and 13 bases lay between the germline ends. In nucleotides, the CDR3 is TGTGCCAGCAGCCCCCGCGTCGAGGACACTGAAGCTTTCTTT. It translates to CASSPRVEDTEAFF.

CDR3 amino acids: CASSDPLAGGPGEQFF. CDR3 DNA sequence: TGTGCCAGCAGCGACCCCTTAGCGGGAGGGCCAGGTGAGCAGTTCTTC. The rearrangement uses TRBV7-6 and TRBJ2-1; 11 bases match TRBD2. Per germline, CDR1 SGHVS and CDR2 FNYEAQ. CDR3 length equals 16 residues. V trimming: 5 bases; J trimming: 9 bases; junction bases outside the gene matches: 12.

V and J are TRBV5-1 and TRBJ2-5; tentatively, D is TRBD1 (5 bases). Trimming cost V 0 bases and J 2 bases, with 11 bases left between them. The CDR3 spans 15 residues. CDR1 and CDR2 from the germline V gene are SGHRS and YFSETQ. CDR3 sequence (DNA): TGCGCCAGCAGCTTGGAGGGGCGGTCACAAGAGACCCAGTACTTC. Residues: CASSLEGRSQETQYF.